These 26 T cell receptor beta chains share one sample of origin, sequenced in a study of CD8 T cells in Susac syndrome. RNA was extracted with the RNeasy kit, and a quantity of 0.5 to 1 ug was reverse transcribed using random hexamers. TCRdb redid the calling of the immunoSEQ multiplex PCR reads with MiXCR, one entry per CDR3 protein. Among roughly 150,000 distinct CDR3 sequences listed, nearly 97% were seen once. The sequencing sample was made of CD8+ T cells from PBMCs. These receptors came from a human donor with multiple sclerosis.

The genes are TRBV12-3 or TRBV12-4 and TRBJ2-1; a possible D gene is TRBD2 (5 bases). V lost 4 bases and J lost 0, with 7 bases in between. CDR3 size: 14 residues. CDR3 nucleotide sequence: TGTGCCAGCAGTTCTGAGGGCTCCTACAATGAGCAGTTCTTC. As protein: CASSSEGSYNEQFF.

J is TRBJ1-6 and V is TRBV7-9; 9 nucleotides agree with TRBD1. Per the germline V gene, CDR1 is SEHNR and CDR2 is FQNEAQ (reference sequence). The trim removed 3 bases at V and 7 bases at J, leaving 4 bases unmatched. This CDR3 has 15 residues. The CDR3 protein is CASSFRTGVNSPLHF. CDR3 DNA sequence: TGTGCCAGCAGCTTCAGGACAGGGGTGAATTCACCCCTCCACTTT.

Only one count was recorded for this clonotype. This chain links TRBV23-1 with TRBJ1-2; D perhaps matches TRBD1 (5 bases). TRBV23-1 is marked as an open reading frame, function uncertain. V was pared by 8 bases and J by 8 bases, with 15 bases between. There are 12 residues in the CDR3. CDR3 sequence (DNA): TGCGCCAGCCTGGACAAGTGGAGAGGCTACACCTTC. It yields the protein CASLDKWRGYTF.

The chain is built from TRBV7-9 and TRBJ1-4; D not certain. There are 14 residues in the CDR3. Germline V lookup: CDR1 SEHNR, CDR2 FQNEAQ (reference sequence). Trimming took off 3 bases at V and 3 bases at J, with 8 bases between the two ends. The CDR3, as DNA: TGTGCCAGCAGCTTTCTCGGGCCTAATGAAAAACTGTTTTTT. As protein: CASSFLGPNEKLFF.

CDR3 DNA sequence: TGTGCCAGCAGTGTACAGGTTCTCTACGAGCAGTACTTC. This encodes CASSVQVLYEQYF. This chain uses TRBV2 with TRBJ2-7; possibly TRBD1 for D (5 bases). Trimming pared 4 bases from V and 3 bases from J, leaving 10 bases between. There are 13 residues in the CDR3. Germline CDR1 is SNHLY and CDR2 is FYNNEI.

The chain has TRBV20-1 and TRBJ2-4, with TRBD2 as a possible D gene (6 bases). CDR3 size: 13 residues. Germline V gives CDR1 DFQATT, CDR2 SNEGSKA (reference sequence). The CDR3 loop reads CSAGGIAKNIQYF. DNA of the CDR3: TGCAGCGCTGGAGGGATAGCCAAAAACATTCAGTACTTC.

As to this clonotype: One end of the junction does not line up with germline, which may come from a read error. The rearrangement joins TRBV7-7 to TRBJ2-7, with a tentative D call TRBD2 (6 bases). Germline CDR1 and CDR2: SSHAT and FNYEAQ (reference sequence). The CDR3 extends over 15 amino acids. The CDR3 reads CASSLAVGLDYEQYF. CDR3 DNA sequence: TGTGCTAGCAGCTTAGCTGTGGGACTCGATTACGAGCAGTACTTC. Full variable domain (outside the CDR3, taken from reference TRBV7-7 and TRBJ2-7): GAGVSQSPRYKVTKRGQDVTLRCDPISSHATLYWYQQALGQGPEFLTYFNYEAQPDKSGLPSDRFSAERPEGSISTLTIQRTEQRDSAMYRCASSLAVGLDYEQYFGPGTRLTVT.

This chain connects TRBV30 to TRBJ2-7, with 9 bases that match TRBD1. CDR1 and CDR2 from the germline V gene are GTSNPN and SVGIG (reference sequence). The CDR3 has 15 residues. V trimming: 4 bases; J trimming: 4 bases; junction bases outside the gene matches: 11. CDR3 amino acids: CAWTLTPGQGYEQYF. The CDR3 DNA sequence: TGTGCCTGGACTCTAACTCCGGGACAGGGTTACGAGCAGTACTTC.

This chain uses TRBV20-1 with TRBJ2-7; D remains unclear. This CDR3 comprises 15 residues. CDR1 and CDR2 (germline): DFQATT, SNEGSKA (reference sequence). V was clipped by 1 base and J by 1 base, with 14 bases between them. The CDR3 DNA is TGCAGTGCTAGAGCCCTACTATTGGATTCCTACGAGCAGTACTTC. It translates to CSARALLLDSYEQYF.

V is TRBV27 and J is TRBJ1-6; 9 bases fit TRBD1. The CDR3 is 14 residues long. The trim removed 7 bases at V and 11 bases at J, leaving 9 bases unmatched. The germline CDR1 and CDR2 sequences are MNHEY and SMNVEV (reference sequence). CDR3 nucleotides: TGTGCCAGCACTTTGGGACAGGGCGCGACACCCCTCCACTTT. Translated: CASTLGQGATPLHF.

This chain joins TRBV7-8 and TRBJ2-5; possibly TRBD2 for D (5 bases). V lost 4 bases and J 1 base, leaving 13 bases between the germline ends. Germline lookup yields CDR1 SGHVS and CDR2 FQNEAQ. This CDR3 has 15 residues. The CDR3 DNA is TGTGCCAGCAGCTCGACCCCGGGGATCCAAGAGACCCAGTACTTC. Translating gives CASSSTPGIQETQYF. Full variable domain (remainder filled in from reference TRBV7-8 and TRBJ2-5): GAGVSQSPRYKVAKRGQDVALRCDPISGHVSLFWYQQALGQGPEFLTYFQNEAQLDKSGLPSDRFFAERPEGSVSTLKIQRTQQEDSAVYLCASSSTPGIQETQYFGPGTRLLVL.

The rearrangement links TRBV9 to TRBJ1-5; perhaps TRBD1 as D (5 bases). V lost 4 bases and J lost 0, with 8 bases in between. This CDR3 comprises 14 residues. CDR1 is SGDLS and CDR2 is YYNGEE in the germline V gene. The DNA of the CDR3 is TGTGCCAGCAGCCATGACAGTAGCAATCAGCCCCAGCATTTT. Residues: CASSHDSSNQPQHF.

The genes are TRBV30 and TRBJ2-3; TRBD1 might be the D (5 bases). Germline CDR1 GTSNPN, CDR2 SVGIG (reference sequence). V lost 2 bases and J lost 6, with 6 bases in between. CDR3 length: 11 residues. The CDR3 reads CAWSKGDTQYF. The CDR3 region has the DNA TGTGCCTGGAGTAAGGGGGATACGCAGTATTTT.

The CDR3 bases are TGCAGCGTTGAGAGGACAGGGATGAACACTGAAGCTTTCTTT. This codes for CSVERTGMNTEAFF. This chain connects TRBV29-1 to TRBJ1-1; 8 positions match TRBD1. The trim removed 3 bases at V and 0 bases at J, leaving 3 bases unmatched. The germline CDR1 and CDR2 sequences are SQVTM and ANQGSEA. CDR3 size: 14 residues.

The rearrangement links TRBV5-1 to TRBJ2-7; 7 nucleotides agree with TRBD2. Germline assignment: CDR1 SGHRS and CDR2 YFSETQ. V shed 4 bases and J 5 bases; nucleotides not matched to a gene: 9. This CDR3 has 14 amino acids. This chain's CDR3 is CASSLPGGVHEQYF. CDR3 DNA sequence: TGCGCCAGCAGCCTCCCGGGGGGAGTCCACGAGCAGTACTTC.

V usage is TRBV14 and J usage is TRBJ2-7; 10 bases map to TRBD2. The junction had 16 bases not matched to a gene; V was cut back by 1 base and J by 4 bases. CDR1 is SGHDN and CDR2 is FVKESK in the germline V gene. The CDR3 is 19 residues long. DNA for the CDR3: TGTGCCAGCAGCCAAGGGGGCCTTAGGCCTAGCGGGGGACGTTACGAGCAGTACGTC. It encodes CASSQGGLRPSGGRYEQYV.

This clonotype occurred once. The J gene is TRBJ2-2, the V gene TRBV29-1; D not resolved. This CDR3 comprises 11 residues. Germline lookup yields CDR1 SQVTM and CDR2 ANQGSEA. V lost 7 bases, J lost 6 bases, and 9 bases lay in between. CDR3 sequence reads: CSAWAAGELFF. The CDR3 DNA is TGCAGCGCGTGGGCCGCCGGGGAGCTGTTTTTT.

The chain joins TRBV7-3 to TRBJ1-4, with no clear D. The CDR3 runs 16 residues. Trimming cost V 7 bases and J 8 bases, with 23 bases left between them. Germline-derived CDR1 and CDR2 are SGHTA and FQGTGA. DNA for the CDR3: TGTGCCAGCACCATACACCCGGCCGGGAGCGGGGAAAAACTGTTTTTT. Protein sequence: CASTIHPAGSGEKLFF.

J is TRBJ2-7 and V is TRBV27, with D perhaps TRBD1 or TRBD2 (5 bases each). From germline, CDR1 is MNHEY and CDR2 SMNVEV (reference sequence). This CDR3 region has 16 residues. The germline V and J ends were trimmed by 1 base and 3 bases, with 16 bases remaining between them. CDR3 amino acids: CASSLWSGTANYEQYF. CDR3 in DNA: TGTGCCAGCAGTTTATGGTCCGGGACGGCCAACTACGAGCAGTACTTC.

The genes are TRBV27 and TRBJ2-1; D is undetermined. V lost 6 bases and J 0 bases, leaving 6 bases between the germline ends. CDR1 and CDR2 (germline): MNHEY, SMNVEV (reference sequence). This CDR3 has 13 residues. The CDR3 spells CASRSGSYNEQFF. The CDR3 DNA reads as TGTGCCAGCAGATCTGGCTCCTACAATGAGCAGTTCTTC.

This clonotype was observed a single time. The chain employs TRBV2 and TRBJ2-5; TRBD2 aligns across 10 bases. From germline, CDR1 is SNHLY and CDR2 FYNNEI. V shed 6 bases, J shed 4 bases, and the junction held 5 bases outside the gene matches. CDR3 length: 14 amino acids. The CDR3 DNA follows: TGTGCCAGCAGCTCAGCGGGGGGGCTAGAGACCCAGTACTTC. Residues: CASSSAGGLETQYF.

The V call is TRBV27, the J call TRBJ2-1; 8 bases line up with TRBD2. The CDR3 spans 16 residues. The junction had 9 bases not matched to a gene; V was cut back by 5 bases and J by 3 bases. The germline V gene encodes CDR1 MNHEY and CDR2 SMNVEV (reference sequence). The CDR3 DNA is TGTGCCAGCAGTCTCCGTTGGAGCGGGGGCTACAATGAGCAGTTCTTC. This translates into CASSLRWSGGYNEQFF.

The CDR3, as DNA: TGTGCCAGCAGTGGAATTACGTGGTTGGGCTATGGCTACACCTTC. Translation gives CASSGITWLGYGYTF. This chain joins TRBV25-1 and TRBJ1-2; D remains unclear. Trimming removed 4 bases from V and 4 bases from J, with 16 bases in between. The CDR3 is 15 amino acids. CDR1 MGHDK and CDR2 SYGVNS come from the germline V gene.

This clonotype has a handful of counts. The CDR3 sequence: CASSPDRTGELFF. The CDR3 nucleotides read TGTGCCAGCTCACCGGACAGGACCGGGGAGCTGTTTTTT. The chain combines TRBV18 with TRBJ2-2; 7 bases match TRBD1. V shed 3 bases and J 5 bases; nucleotides not matched to a gene: 0. CDR3 length: 13 residues. Germline assignment: CDR1 KGHSH and CDR2 LQKENI.

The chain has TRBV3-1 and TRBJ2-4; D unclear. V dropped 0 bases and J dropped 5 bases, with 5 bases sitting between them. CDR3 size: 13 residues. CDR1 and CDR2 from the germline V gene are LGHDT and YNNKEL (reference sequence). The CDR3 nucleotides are TGTGCCAGCAGCCAAGAACAGCAAAACATTCAGTACTTC. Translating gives CASSQEQQNIQYF.

The CDR3 nucleotides read TGTGCCAGCAGCGCAACGGGGGCTGAAGCTTTCTTT. This sequence encodes CASSATGAEAFF. The V call is TRBV9, the J call TRBJ1-1; tentative D call: TRBD1 (5 bases). Germline V lookup: CDR1 SGDLS, CDR2 YYNGEE. Trimming removed 3 bases at V and 6 bases at J, with 9 bases between. This CDR3 region has 12 residues.